A selection of T cell receptor beta chains follows, all from one sample in a study of CD8 T cells in ankylosing spondylitis. Each CDR3 protein gets one entry after TCRdb re-called the 5' RACE reads with MiXCR. The data contain about 390,000 distinct CDR3 sequences, around 22% of them singletons. Sequenced material: blood, either unsorted or a sorted T cell fraction (not recorded which). Receptor source: a male donor with ankylosing spondylitis. The CDR3 runs from the conserved cysteine through the conserved F or W. D genes are given only for firm matches. Some rows have no size entry. The others give once, few or many, or a class for an expanded clone.

abundance: few; v_gene: TRBV12-3/TRBV12-4; d_gene: -; j_gene: TRBJ1-1; CDR3aa: CASSELRVPLPNGEAFF; CDR3nt: TGTGCCAGCAGCGAACTCAGGGTGCCCTTACCGAACGGGGAAGCTTTCTTT
abundance: few; v_gene: TRBV7-8; d_gene: -; j_gene: TRBJ1-5; CDR3aa: CASSWNRESNQPQHF; CDR3nt: TGTGCCAGCAGCTGGAACAGGGAGAGCAATCAGCCCCAGCATTTT
abundance: -; v_gene: TRBV6-5; d_gene: -; j_gene: TRBJ2-1; CDR3aa: CASTSRGSTTYNEQFF; CDR3nt: TGTGCCAGCACCTCTCGAGGGAGTACAACCTACAATGAGCAGTTCTTC
abundance: many; v_gene: TRBV20-1; d_gene: -; j_gene: TRBJ1-5; CDR3aa: CSVAGNSNQPQHF; CDR3nt: TGCAGTGTAGCGGGGAATAGCAATCAGCCCCAGCATTTT
abundance: -; v_gene: TRBV28; d_gene: TRBD2; j_gene: TRBJ2-1; CDR3aa: CASLAGVTEQFF; CDR3nt: TGTGCCAGTCTAGCGGGAGTAACTGAGCAGTTCTTC
abundance: -; v_gene: TRBV5-1; d_gene: -; j_gene: TRBJ2-3; CDR3aa: CASSLPQADTQYF; CDR3nt: TGCGCCAGCAGCTTACCGCAAGCAGATACGCAGTATTTT
abundance: -; v_gene: TRBV5-1; d_gene: TRBD1; j_gene: TRBJ1-2; CDR3aa: CASSREDRASKGYTF; CDR3nt: TGCGCCAGCAGCCGCGAGGACAGGGCCAGTAAAGGCTACACCTTC
abundance: -; v_gene: TRBV5-1; d_gene: -; j_gene: TRBJ1-1; CDR3aa: CASSLVAGDMNTEAFF; CDR3nt: TGCGCCAGCAGCTTGGTGGCAGGGGATATGAACACTGAAGCTTTCTTT
abundance: -; v_gene: TRBV7-3; d_gene: -; j_gene: TRBJ2-3; CDR3aa: CASSPHGPNTDTQYF; CDR3nt: TGTGCCAGCAGCCCACACGGTCCTAACACAGATACGCAGTATTTT
abundance: -; v_gene: TRBV20-1; d_gene: TRBD2; j_gene: TRBJ2-1; CDR3aa: CSAITSGRLNEQFF; CDR3nt: TGCAGTGCTATAACTAGCGGGAGGTTAAATGAGCAGTTCTTC
abundance: few; v_gene: TRBV5-1; d_gene: -; j_gene: TRBJ1-1; CDR3aa: CASSWSSGTEAFF; CDR3nt: TGCGCCAGCAGCTGGTCTTCGGGCACTGAAGCTTTCTTT
abundance: -; v_gene: TRBV18; d_gene: TRBD2; j_gene: TRBJ2-5; CDR3aa: CASSPWGGEQETQYF; CDR3nt: TGTGCCAGCTCACCCTGGGGGGGAGAACAAGAGACCCAGTACTTC
abundance: few; v_gene: TRBV12-3/TRBV12-4; d_gene: TRBD1; j_gene: TRBJ2-1; CDR3aa: CASSLAFAGTGHNEQFF; CDR3nt: TGTGCCAGCAGCCTGGCTTTCGCGGGGACAGGTCACAATGAGCAGTTCTTC
abundance: -; v_gene: TRBV20-1; d_gene: TRBD2; j_gene: TRBJ2-5; CDR3aa: CSASPPASGQETQYF; CDR3nt: TGCAGTGCTAGTCCCCCTGCTAGCGGCCAAGAGACCCAGTACTTC
abundance: -; v_gene: TRBV2; d_gene: -; j_gene: TRBJ2-7; CDR3aa: CASSEGLSVVEQYF; CDR3nt: TGTGCCAGCAGTGAAGGGCTCTCCGTGGTAGAGCAGTACTTC
abundance: -; v_gene: TRBV18; d_gene: TRBD1; j_gene: TRBJ2-7; CDR3aa: CASSPIDRGTYEQYF; CDR3nt: TGTGCCAGCTCACCAATAGACAGGGGAACCTACGAGCAGTACTTC
abundance: few; v_gene: TRBV6-5; d_gene: -; j_gene: TRBJ2-7; CDR3aa: CASSDAYEQYF; CDR3nt: TGTGCCAGTTCCGATGCCTACGAGCAGTACTTC
abundance: few; v_gene: TRBV19; d_gene: TRBD1; j_gene: TRBJ1-1; CDR3aa: CASMGQGRTEAFF; CDR3nt: TGTGCCAGCATGGGACAGGGAAGAACTGAAGCTTTCTTT
abundance: few; v_gene: TRBV2; d_gene: -; j_gene: TRBJ2-3; CDR3aa: CASSEGGGTDTQYF; CDR3nt: TGTGCCAGCAGTGAGGGCGGAGGCACAGATACGCAGTATTTT
abundance: -; v_gene: TRBV28; d_gene: TRBD1; j_gene: TRBJ2-3; CDR3aa: CASSLSQGASTDTQYF; CDR3nt: TGTGCCAGCAGTTTATCACAGGGGGCGAGCACAGATACGCAGTATTTT
abundance: few; v_gene: TRBV27; d_gene: -; j_gene: TRBJ2-7; CDR3aa: CASSPFGGTYEQYF; CDR3nt: TGTGCCAGCAGCCCTTTCGGCGGGACCTACGAGCAGTACTTC
abundance: -; v_gene: TRBV28; d_gene: -; j_gene: TRBJ2-7; CDR3aa: CASSFDRSYDEQYF; CDR3nt: TGTGCCAGCAGCTTCGACAGGTCCTACGACGAGCAGTACTTC
abundance: many; v_gene: TRBV11-2; d_gene: -; j_gene: TRBJ2-1; CDR3aa: CASSPGSYNEQFF; CDR3nt: TGTGCCAGCAGCCCCGGGTCCTACAATGAGCAGTTCTTC
abundance: -; v_gene: TRBV30; d_gene: -; j_gene: TRBJ2-7; CDR3aa: CAWSGVSSSYEQYF; CDR3nt: TGTGCCTGGAGTGGAGTCTCGAGCTCCTACGAGCAGTACTTC
abundance: -; v_gene: TRBV10-3; d_gene: TRBD2; j_gene: TRBJ2-1; CDR3aa: CAIRTSRDAEQFF; CDR3nt: TGTGCCATCAGGACTAGCCGGGACGCTGAGCAGTTCTTC
abundance: few; v_gene: TRBV20-1; d_gene: -; j_gene: TRBJ2-3; CDR3aa: CSPRRGSGSTDTQYF; CDR3nt: TGCAGTCCCCGAAGGGGCAGCGGGAGCACAGATACGCAGTATTTT
abundance: -; v_gene: TRBV6-1; d_gene: -; j_gene: TRBJ1-2; CDR3aa: CASSPRALYGYTF; CDR3nt: TGTGCCAGCAGTCCCCGGGCCTTATATGGCTACACCTTC
abundance: few; v_gene: TRBV6-1; d_gene: -; j_gene: TRBJ2-2; CDR3aa: CASSRWGSNTGELFF; CDR3nt: TGTGCCAGCAGCCGGTGGGGTTCGAACACCGGGGAGCTGTTTTTT
abundance: few; v_gene: TRBV4-1; d_gene: TRBD2; j_gene: TRBJ2-2; CDR3aa: CASSQRRELATGELFF; CDR3nt: TGCGCCAGCAGCCAAAGGCGGGAGCTCGCCACCGGGGAGCTGTTTTTT
abundance: -; v_gene: TRBV6-1; d_gene: -; j_gene: TRBJ2-3; CDR3aa: CASSERGAASTDTQYF; CDR3nt: TGTGCCAGCAGTGAACGGGGAGCCGCTAGCACAGATACGCAGTATTTT
abundance: -; v_gene: TRBV15; d_gene: TRBD1; j_gene: TRBJ1-5; CDR3aa: CATSREQGDQPQHF; CDR3nt: TGTGCCACCAGCAGAGAACAGGGGGATCAGCCCCAGCATTTT
abundance: -; v_gene: TRBV24-1; d_gene: -; j_gene: TRBJ2-1; CDR3aa: CATSAGVWDDEQFF; CDR3nt: TGTGCCACCAGTGCTGGGGTTTGGGACGATGAGCAGTTCTTC
abundance: -; v_gene: TRBV29-1; d_gene: TRBD1; j_gene: TRBJ1-5; CDR3aa: CSVVDRGDQPQHF; CDR3nt: TGCAGCGTAGTAGACAGGGGGGATCAGCCCCAGCATTTT
abundance: -; v_gene: TRBV6-5; d_gene: -; j_gene: TRBJ1-5; CDR3aa: CASSYSAPQRRYSNQPQHF; CDR3nt: TGTGCCAGCAGTTACTCTGCCCCGCAACGAAGATATAGCAATCAGCCCCAGCATTTT
abundance: many; v_gene: TRBV5-1; d_gene: -; j_gene: TRBJ2-6; CDR3aa: CASSKLKNSGANVLTF; CDR3nt: TGCGCCAGCAGCAAATTGAAGAACTCTGGGGCCAACGTCCTGACTTTC
abundance: many; v_gene: TRBV7-3; d_gene: -; j_gene: TRBJ1-1; CDR3aa: CASSLTWQQNTEAFF; CDR3nt: TGTGCCAGCAGCTTAACGTGGCAGCAGAACACTGAAGCTTTCTTT
abundance: few; v_gene: TRBV30; d_gene: TRBD2; j_gene: TRBJ2-3; CDR3aa: CAWRSGTRLSTDTQYF; CDR3nt: TGTGCCTGGAGATCCGGGACTAGACTTTCCACAGATACGCAGTATTTT